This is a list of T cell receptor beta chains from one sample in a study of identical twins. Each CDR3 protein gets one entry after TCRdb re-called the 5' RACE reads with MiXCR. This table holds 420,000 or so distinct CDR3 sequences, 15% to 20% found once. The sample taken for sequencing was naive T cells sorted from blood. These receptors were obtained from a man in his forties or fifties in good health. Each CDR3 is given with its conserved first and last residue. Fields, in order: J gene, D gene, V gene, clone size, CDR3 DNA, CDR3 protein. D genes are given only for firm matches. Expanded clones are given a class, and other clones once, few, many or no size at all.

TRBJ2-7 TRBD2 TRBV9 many TGTGCCAGCAGCGTTGGCGGGAGCTACGAGCAGTACTTC CASSVGGSYEQYF
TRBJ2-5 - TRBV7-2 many TGTGCCAGCAGCTTAGCGCACACGGACCAGACACCCCGAGAGACCCAGTACTTC CASSLAHTDQTPRETQYF
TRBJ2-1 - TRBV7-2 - TGTGCCAGCAGCTTAGCAGCCGGCGAGCAGTTCTTC CASSLAAGEQFF
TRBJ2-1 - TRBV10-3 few TGTGCCATCAGGCCGGGGACCACACCGAGCGATGAGCAGTTCTTC CAIRPGTTPSDEQFF
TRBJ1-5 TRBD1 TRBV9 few TGTGCCAGCAGCGTAGCGGGGACAGGGCAGCCCCAGCATTTT CASSVAGTGQPQHF
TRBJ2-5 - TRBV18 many TGTGCCAGCTCAACGGGGCACGAGACCCAGTACTTC CASSTGHETQYF
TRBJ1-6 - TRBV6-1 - TGTGCCAGCAGAAAAGAGGGGGGAAGTAATTCACCCCTCCACTTT CASRKEGGSNSPLHF
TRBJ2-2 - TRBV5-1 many TGCGCCAGCAGCTTGGTTGGCTTGAACACCGGGGAGCTGTTTTTT CASSLVGLNTGELFF
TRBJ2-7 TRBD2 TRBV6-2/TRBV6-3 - TGTGCCAGCAGTTATTTGGGGGGGAGGTCCGGAGGATACGAGCAGTACTTC CASSYLGGRSGGYEQYF
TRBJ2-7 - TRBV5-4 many TGTGCCAGCAGCTTGTTTCTGGGGGACGAGCAGTACTTC CASSLFLGDEQYF
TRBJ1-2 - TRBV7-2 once TGTGCCAGCAGCTTGCTGTCAGAAGCTGGCTACACCTTC CASSLLSEAGYTF
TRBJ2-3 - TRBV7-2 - TGTGCCAGCAGCTTAGGGGGGGGACAGGTGACAGATACGCAGTATTTT CASSLGGGQVTDTQYF
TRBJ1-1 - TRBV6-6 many TGTGCCACCTCCTTACGGGGGGGGGCGGAAGCTTTCTTT CATSLRGGAEAFF
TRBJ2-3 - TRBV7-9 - TGTGCCAGCAGCGTAACTAGTGATACGCAGTATTTT CASSVTSDTQYF
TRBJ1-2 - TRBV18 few TGTGCCAGCTCACCAACTACGGGATATGGCTACACCTTC CASSPTTGYGYTF
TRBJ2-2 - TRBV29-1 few TGCAGCGTAGCCAGGCGTTTAGGCACCGGGGAGCTGTTTTTT CSVARRLGTGELFF
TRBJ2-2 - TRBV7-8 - TGTGCCAGCAGCTTAGGGACGGGTCAGACTCGAGGCGGGGAGCTGTTTTTT CASSLGTGQTRGGELFF
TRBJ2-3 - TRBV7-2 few TGTGCCTCCCGGGCAGGGGTTAGCACAGATACGCAGTATTTT CASRAGVSTDTQYF
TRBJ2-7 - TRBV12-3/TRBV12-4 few TGTGCCAGCAGTCTGGACTATCCCTCCTACGAGCAGTACTTC CASSLDYPSYEQYF
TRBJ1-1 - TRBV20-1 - TGCAGTGCTAGAAGGCCGGGGACTGAAGCTTTCTTT CSARRPGTEAFF
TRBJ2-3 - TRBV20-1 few TGCAGTGCCTCCCATACCTCGAGCACAGATACGCAGTATTTT CSASHTSSTDTQYF
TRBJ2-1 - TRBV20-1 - TGCAGTGCTAGAGATCTGGGCGGGTACAGCTACAATGAGCAGTTCTTC CSARDLGGYSYNEQFF
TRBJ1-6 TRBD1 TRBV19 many TGTGCCAGTAGTAAACCGGGACAGGGGGCATCACCCCTCCACTTT CASSKPGQGASPLHF
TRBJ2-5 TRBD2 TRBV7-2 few TGTGCCAGCAGCTTACGCCCTGGACTAGCGGGAGAGGAGACCCAGTACTTC CASSLRPGLAGEETQYF
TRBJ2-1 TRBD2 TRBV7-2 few TGTGCCAGCAGCTTAGTTGGGACTAGGTTGGATGAGCAGTTCTTC CASSLVGTRLDEQFF
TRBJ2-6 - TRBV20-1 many TGCAGTACCAACAGGGCTGGGGCCAACGTCCTGACTTTC CSTNRAGANVLTF
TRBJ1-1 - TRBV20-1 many TGCAGTGCTAGAGATAAGCAGAAAGCTTTCTTT CSARDKQKAFF
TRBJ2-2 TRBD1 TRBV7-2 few TGTGCCAGCAGCCATACCGGACAGGGAACGAACACCGGGGAGCTGTTTTTT CASSHTGQGTNTGELFF
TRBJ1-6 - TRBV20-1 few TGCAGTGCTAGAGATCAGGATTCACCCCTCCACTTT CSARDQDSPLHF
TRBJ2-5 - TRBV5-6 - TGTGCCAGCAGCGGGGTATGGGAGACCCAGTACTTC CASSGVWETQYF
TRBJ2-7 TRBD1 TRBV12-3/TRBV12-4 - TGTGCCAGCAGCAATAAAAGGGGACAGAGACGATTAAAAGTCCTCTACGAGCAGTACTTC CASSNKRGQRRLKVLYEQYF
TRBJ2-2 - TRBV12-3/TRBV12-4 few TGTGCCAGCAGTCTATTAGGTTTGGTGGGCGACACCGGGGAGCTGTTTTTT CASSLLGLVGDTGELFF
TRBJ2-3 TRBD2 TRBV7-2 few TGTGCCAGCAGCTTGGTTCCTAGCGGCAATACGCAGTATTTT CASSLVPSGNTQYF
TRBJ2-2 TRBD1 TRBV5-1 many TGCGCCAGCAGCAACGGACAGGGGAACACCGGGGAGCTGTTTTTT CASSNGQGNTGELFF
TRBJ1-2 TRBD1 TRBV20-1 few TGCAGTGCTTCGGGACAGGGAGACTATGGCTACACCTTC CSASGQGDYGYTF
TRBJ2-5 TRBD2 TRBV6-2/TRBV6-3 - TGTGCCAGCAGTGACGGGACTAGCGTGAGCATGAACCAAGAGACCCAGTACTTC CASSDGTSVSMNQETQYF
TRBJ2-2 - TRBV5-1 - TGCGCCAGCAGCTCCGGGACCTCGATGAACACCGGGGAGCTGTTTTTT CASSSGTSMNTGELFF
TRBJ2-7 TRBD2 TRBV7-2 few TGTGCCAGCAGCTTGACTAGCGGGACAACTTCCTACGAGCAGTACTTC CASSLTSGTTSYEQYF
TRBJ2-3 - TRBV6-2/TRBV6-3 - TGTGCCAGCAGCTGGGGAACAGCTAAAGATACGCAGTATTTT CASSWGTAKDTQYF
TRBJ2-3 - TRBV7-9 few TGTGCCAGCAGCCCCTGGGAGTCTAGCACAGATACGCAGTATTTT CASSPWESSTDTQYF
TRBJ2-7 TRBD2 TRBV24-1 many TGTGCCACCAGTGATCCCGAGGGACCGGGAGGCCACGAGCAGTACTTC CATSDPEGPGGHEQYF
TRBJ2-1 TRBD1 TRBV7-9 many TGTGCCAGCAGCTTAAACAGGGGGCCCTACAATGAGCAGTTCTTC CASSLNRGPYNEQFF
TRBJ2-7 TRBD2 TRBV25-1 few TGTGCCAGTTCCACCGGGACTAGGGACTACGAGCAGTACTTC CASSTGTRDYEQYF
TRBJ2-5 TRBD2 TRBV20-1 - TGCAGTGCTAGTTTAGCGGGAGGCGCTGAGACCCAGTACTTC CSASLAGGAETQYF
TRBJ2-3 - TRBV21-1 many TGTGCCAGCAGCAAATACCCAGGGAAAGAGGATACGCAGTATTTT CASSKYPGKEDTQYF
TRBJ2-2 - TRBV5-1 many TGCGCCAGCAGCTTTTCGGGCAGAAACACCGGGGAGCTGTTTTTT CASSFSGRNTGELFF
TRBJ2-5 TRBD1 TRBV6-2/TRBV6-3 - TGTGCCAGCAGTTACTCTCCGGGACAGGGTCAAGAGACCCAGTACTTC CASSYSPGQGQETQYF
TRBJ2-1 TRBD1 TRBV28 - TGTGCCAGCAAGGGACAGGGGGCAAAGTCCTACAATGAGCAGTTCTTC CASKGQGAKSYNEQFF
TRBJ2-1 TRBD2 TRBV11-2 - TGTGCCAGCAGCTTAGTGGCTGGCGGGAGGGCCAGCAATGAGCAGTTCTTC CASSLVAGGRASNEQFF
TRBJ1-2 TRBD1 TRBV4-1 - TGCGCCAGCAGCCCTAACCGGGACAGCGATGGCTACACCTTC CASSPNRDSDGYTF